The rows below give T cell receptor beta chains drawn from one sample of a study of blood T cell repertoires in COVID-19. Assay: immunoSEQ multiplex PCR; the TCRdb copy retains only in-frame clones and omits some. The sample records 150,000 to 200,000 clones, 88% being singletons. The material sequenced was peripheral blood. These receptors were obtained from a man aged 40-50 years with active or convalescent COVID-19. Each CDR3 is given with its conserved first and last residue. A D gene is named only where the DNA matches it firmly. Size tells how often a clone was seen (once, few, many) or the class of an expanded clone, and some rows leave it out.

j_call clone_size d_call v_call cdr3_nt cdr3_aa
TRBJ2-5 - - TRBV7-7 TGTGCCAGCAGCTTAGAAGGGGGACAAGAGACCCAGTACTTC CASSLEGGQETQYF
TRBJ1-5 - TRBD1 TRBV19 TGTGCCAGTGGATACAGGGGTAGCAATCAGCCCCAGCATTTT CASGYRGSNQPQHF
TRBJ2-7 - - TRBV27 TGTGCCAGCAGTTTATCACCTGCCAGTATATACGAGCAGTACTTC CASSLSPASIYEQYF
TRBJ1-6 - - TRBV5-8 TGTGCCAGCAGCTTGGGGGGGGGTTCACCCCTCCACTTT CASSLGGGSPLHF
TRBJ2-1 - - TRBV6-5 TGTGCCAGCAGCAACCAGGCGTATTTGTATGAGCAGTTCTTC CASSNQAYLYEQFF
TRBJ2-3 - TRBD2 TRBV5-4 TGTGCCAGCAGCCCGTCTAGCGGGATGTACACAGATACGCAGTATTTT CASSPSSGMYTDTQYF
TRBJ2-6 - TRBD1 TRBV12-5 TGTGCTAGTGGGCCGGGACAGGGAGTAGGTGGGGCCAACGTCCTGACTTTC CASGPGQGVGGANVLTF
TRBJ1-5 - - TRBV19 TGTGCCGTTGGGGGGTTGCGCAATCAGCCCCAGCATTTT CAVGGLRNQPQHF
TRBJ1-1 - - TRBV13 TGTGCCAGCAGCCTGCGGTCGGGGGGCGGCTTTTTCACTGAAGCTTTCTTT CASSLRSGGGFFTEAFF
TRBJ2-7 - - TRBV5-5 TGTGCCAGCAGCTTGGATGCAGGGGCATACGAGCAGTACTTC CASSLDAGAYEQYF
TRBJ1-6 - TRBD1 TRBV11-2 TGTGCCAGCAGCTTACACAGGGGCAATTCACCCCTCCACTTT CASSLHRGNSPLHF
TRBJ1-5 - - TRBV6-5 TGTGCCAGCGGGACTCCGTTCCCGTATGGGCCCCAGCATTTT CASGTPFPYGPQHF
TRBJ1-5 - - TRBV6-1 TGTGCCAGCAGTGACAGGAGGGATCAGCCCCAGCATTTT CASSDRRDQPQHF
TRBJ2-1 - - TRBV18 TGTGCCAGCTCACCAGGGTCCGGGAACAATGAGCAGTTCTTC CASSPGSGNNEQFF
TRBJ2-3 - - TRBV6-1 TGTGCCAGCAGTGAGGTGGTCCACAACACAGATACGCAGTATTTT CASSEVVHNTDTQYF
TRBJ1-1 - - TRBV5-1 TGCGCCAGCCGAACCGGGACTGGGAACACTGAAGCTTTCTTT CASRTGTGNTEAFF
TRBJ1-6 few TRBD1 TRBV28 TGTGCCAGCAGTTTAGTGGACAGGGATAATTCACCCCTCCACTTT CASSLVDRDNSPLHF
TRBJ1-1 - TRBD1 TRBV9 TGTGCCAGCAGCTTACTGACAGGGAACCCTGAAGCTTTCTTT CASSLLTGNPEAFF
TRBJ1-2 few - TRBV30 TGTGCCTGGATCAGCTGGGAGAGGGGCTACACCTTC CAWISWERGYTF
TRBJ2-7 - TRBD2 TRBV27 TGTGCCAGCAGTTCGCTTCCTAGCGGGAGCACATCCTACGAGCAGTACTTC CASSSLPSGSTSYEQYF
TRBJ1-2 - - TRBV6-6 TGTGCCAGCAGTTACTCCTCGACAGTTGGCTACACCTTC CASSYSSTVGYTF
TRBJ1-6 - TRBD1 TRBV19 TGTGCCAGTAGCTGGGACAGGGCCTCACCCCTCCACTTT CASSWDRASPLHF